The 20 T cell receptor beta chains below all came from one sample that was sequenced in a study of molecular identifiers for immune sequencing clone quantification. TCRdb fed the PCR reads into MiXCR, producing one record per CDR3 protein. The sample lists about 510,000 distinct CDR3 sequences; around 23% were seen once. Sequences were obtained from naive CD8+ T cells from blood, with Jurkat cell RNA spiked in. Subset in this sample: FACS-sorted CD8+CD4-CCR7+CD45RA+ naive T cells. The receptors here all came from a human donor in good health. Some libraries in this study had Jurkat cell RNA spiked in.

For this clonotype: Germline and junction disagree at one end, which may indicate a read error. The chain joins TRBV7-9 to TRBJ1-1; no reliable D call. The CDR3 is 12 amino acids. The V gene's germline CDR1 is SEHNR and CDR2 FQNEAQ (reference sequence). The CDR3 sequence: CAGSPPTTEASF. The CDR3 nucleotides read TGTGCCGGCAGCCCCCCGACAACTGAAGCTTCCTTT.

Comment on this clonotype: Given a far larger clone just one base away, this is likely a sequencing read error. V and J are TRBV27 and TRBJ2-7; 7 nucleotides match TRBD1. Germline values: CDR1 MNHEY, CDR2 SMNVEV (reference sequence). The CDR3 is made up of 13 amino acids. The CDR3 spells CSSSLQGSYEQYF. Written as DNA, the CDR3 is TGTTCCAGCAGTTTACAGGGGTCCTACGAGCAGTACTTC.

Many counts were recorded for this clonotype. At one end, the junction sequence differs from germline, possibly due to a read error. This sequence joins TRBV5-6 and TRBJ2-7; 8 positions match TRBD1. The germline V gene has CDR1 SGHDT and CDR2 YYEEEE. The CDR3 extends over 13 amino acids. For the CDR3, the DNA is TGCGCCAGCAGCTGGGACAGGACCTACGAGCAGTACTTC. Translated, it gives CASSWDRTYEQYF.

About this clonotype itself: A read error may account for a junction end that differs from germline. The J gene is TRBJ2-3, the V gene TRBV11-2; the D is unclear. This CDR3 comprises 14 residues. Germline values: CDR1 SGHAT, CDR2 FQNNGV. CDR3 in DNA: TGTGCCAGCGGCTTAGTCGGGTTTGCAGATGCGCAGTGTTTT. The encoded protein is CASGLVGFADAQCF.

The CDR3 protein is CASSYSGATGAFF. In DNA form, the CDR3 reads TGTGCCAGCAGTTACTCTGGCGCCACCGGAGCTTTCTTT. The J gene is TRBJ1-1, the V gene TRBV6-5, with D uncertain. This CDR3 contains 13 residues. Germline CDR1 reads MNHEY; CDR2 reads SVGAGI. With 0 bases removed from V and 10 bases from J, the gap between germline ends came to 12 bases.

The chain joins TRBV7-3 to TRBJ2-1, with 11 positions matching TRBD2. Germline assignment: CDR1 SGHTA and CDR2 FQGTGA. The CDR3 extends over 16 amino acids. The junction had 4 bases not matched to a gene; V was cut back by 1 base and J by 5 bases. The chain's CDR3 is CASSLISGRAHNEQFF. CDR3 nucleotides: TGTGCCAGCAGCTTAATTAGCGGGAGGGCCCACAATGAGCAGTTCTTC.

The chain is built from TRBV7-9 and TRBJ2-7; 13 bases align to TRBD2. V shed 4 bases, J shed 4 bases, and the junction held 16 bases outside the gene matches. This CDR3 has 19 residues. Germline V gene sequence: CDR1 SEHNR, CDR2 FQNEAQ (reference sequence). The CDR3, as DNA: TGTGCCAGCAGCTCCCAAACCTTAACAGGACTAGCGGGAGATTACGAGCAGTACTTC. Its translation is CASSSQTLTGLAGDYEQYF.

As DNA, the CDR3 is TGTGCCAGCAGCGAAACTATTGTTCAGCCCCAGCATTTT. Residues: CASSETIVQPQHF. This chain links TRBV11-3 with TRBJ1-5; D gene unclear. V lost 5 bases, J lost 6 bases, and 11 bases lay in between. Germline-derived CDR1 and CDR2 are SGHNT and YENEEA. The CDR3 covers 13 residues.

As regards this clonotype: A much larger clone lies a single base off, so this may be a read error. V is TRBV5-4 and J is TRBJ1-1; D is unresolved. Germline V gene sequence: CDR1 SGHNT, CDR2 YYREEE (reference sequence). With 4 bases removed from V and 6 bases from J, the gap between germline ends came to 7 bases. The CDR3 extends over 11 amino acids. The CDR3 region is CASSTRPEAFF. The CDR3 coding sequence is TGTGCCAGCAGCACCAGACCTGAAGCTTTCTTT.

As concerns this clonotype: The junction shows a germline mismatch at one end, possibly a read error. The chain links TRBV2 to TRBJ2-7; D unclear. The CDR3 covers 13 residues. The germline CDR1 and CDR2 sequences are SNHLY and FYNNEI. The CDR3 spells CASIEGISHEQYF. The CDR3 DNA follows: TGTGCCAGCATCGAAGGGATCTCCCACGAGCAGTACTTC.

This chain connects TRBV9 to TRBJ2-5; D remains ambiguous. CDR1 and CDR2 (germline): SGDLS, YYNGEE. The CDR3 loop spans 14 amino acids. Trimming shortened V by 0 bases and J by 4 bases, and 10 bases separated the two germline ends. CDR3 coding DNA: TGTGCCAGCAGCGTAGTAAGTTCCCCAGAGACCCAGTACTTC. Its translation: CASSVVSSPETQYF.

The chain has TRBV3-1 and TRBJ1-1, with a weak D call TRBD1 (5 bases). Trimming cost V 4 bases and J 5 bases, with 14 bases left between them. Germline loops: CDR1 LGHDT, CDR2 YNNKEL (reference sequence). The CDR3 totals 14 residues. CDR3 sequence: CASSPTTEGTEAFF. CDR3 nucleotide sequence: TGTGCCAGCAGCCCCACCACAGAGGGGACTGAAGCTTTCTTT.

This clonotype appeared a few times. CDR3 bases: TGTGCCAGCAGTTTTACGCATTCAGCATATGAGCAGTTCTTC. Residues: CASSFTHSAYEQFF. This chain links TRBV27 with TRBJ2-1; D gene uncertain. Trimming removed 3 bases at V and 8 bases at J, with 14 bases between. The CDR3 loop spans 14 amino acids. Looked up from germline, CDR1 is MNHEY and CDR2 is SMNVEV (reference sequence).

Only a few counts were recorded for this clonotype. The rearrangement links TRBV9 to TRBJ1-1, with D hard to call. This CDR3 is built from 13 residues. CDR1 and CDR2 (germline): SGDLS, YYNGEE. Trimming removed 0 bases from V and 6 bases from J, with 9 bases in between. The CDR3 bases are TGTGCCAGCAGCGTAGGAGAAAGGGCTGAAGCTTTCTTT. It encodes CASSVGERAEAFF.

This chain uses TRBV10-3 with TRBJ1-1; no firm D call. V was shortened by 3 bases and J by 0 bases, with 8 bases between the two germline ends. The CDR3 runs to 14 residues. Germline CDR1 ENHRY, CDR2 SYGVKD. The CDR3 here is CAISEGRVNTEAFF. CDR3 nucleotides: TGTGCCATCAGTGAAGGGCGAGTGAACACTGAAGCTTTCTTT.

The chain couples TRBV4-1 to TRBJ2-7; possible D gene TRBD1, 6 bases. This CDR3 has 16 amino acids. In germline, CDR1 is MGHRA, CDR2 YSYEKL. Trimming took off 1 base at V and 0 bases at J, with 13 bases between the two ends. CDR3 protein: CASSQGTGQLSYEQYF. The CDR3, as DNA: TGCGCCAGCAGCCAAGGAACCGGACAGCTCTCCTACGAGCAGTACTTC.

The chain joins TRBV29-1 to TRBJ1-4, with 7 bases that match TRBD1. Germline values: CDR1 SQVTM, CDR2 ANQGSEA. V lost 2 bases and J lost 6; bases outside the gene matches: 6. This CDR3 has 14 residues. Here the CDR3 reads CSVETQGSYEKLFF. The CDR3 DNA is TGCAGCGTTGAAACACAGGGGTCCTATGAAAAACTGTTTTTT.

The chain carries TRBV2 and TRBJ2-5, with TRBD2 identical over 11 bases. The CDR3 contains 17 residues. Germline CDR1 and CDR2: SNHLY and FYNNEI. The V segment lost 6 bases and the J segment 4 bases; nucleotides outside the gene matches: 13. CDR3 amino acids: CASSTGLAGLSAETQYF. DNA for the CDR3: TGTGCCAGCAGCACTGGACTAGCGGGCCTTAGTGCAGAGACCCAGTACTTC.

The chain has TRBV20-1 and TRBJ2-3, with 7 bases lining up with TRBD2. The CDR3 has 14 residues. From germline, CDR1 is DFQATT and CDR2 SNEGSKA (reference sequence). The V gene end was trimmed by 6 bases and the J gene end by 2 bases; junction bases not matched to a gene: 8. The chain's CDR3 is CSAGGREATDTQYF. CDR3 nucleotides: TGCAGTGCCGGGGGTCGGGAGGCCACAGATACGCAGTATTTT.

This clonotype was counted at least ten times. This chain uses TRBV5-1 with TRBJ1-5; 8 bases align to TRBD1. V shed 5 bases, J shed 9 bases, and the junction held 13 bases outside the gene matches. CDR1 and CDR2 (germline): SGHRS, YFSETQ. The CDR3 sequence is 15 residues long. CDR3 sequence reads: CASSLDRAPHGPQHF. CDR3 DNA sequence: TGCGCCAGCAGTCTGGACAGGGCCCCCCATGGGCCCCAGCATTTT. The full variable domain, its missing parts supplied by reference TRBV5-1 and TRBJ1-5, is KAGVTQTPRYLIKTRGQQVTLSCSPISGHRSVSWYQQTPGQGLQFLFEYFSETQRNKGNFPGRFSGRQFSNSRSEMNVSTLELGDSALYLCASSLDRAPHGPQHFGDGTRLSIL.